Given below is one T cell receptor (beta chain) in context. Its antigen is not known. The data were obtained in a study of vaccination effects on CD4 cells after COVID-19. The length of the CDR3 is 13 residues. Trimming cost V 5 bases and J 3 bases, with 11 bases left between them. Per germline, CDR1 SQVTM and CDR2 ANQGSEA. Before sequencing took place, the ViraFEST assay used viral peptide pools to expand antigen-specific CD4+ T cells. Cultured cells yielded isolated CD4+ T cells after more than nine days. Nucleocapsid antibody tests were negative, and the vaccine recipients had no prior SARS-CoV-2 infection. Cultures received IL-2 medium that replaced half the medium on days 3 and 7. Clones were sequenced by immunoSEQ multiplex PCR, and TCRdb holds only the in-frame ones, with some missing. The sample comprises tens of thousands of clones, 70% to 80% of which are singletons, and 9.5% to 15% rests with the top ten.

V usage is TRBV29-1 and J usage is TRBJ1-5, with a possible D match to TRBD1 (6 bases). The sequence was obtained from a human donor who received a COVID-19 vaccine. The sample in question was CD4+ T cells from PBMCs cultured with HCoV-OC43 spike peptides, obtained before COVID-19 vaccination. Subset noted: HCoV-OC43 spike overlapping peptide pool stimulation. The CDR3 loop reads CSVRDNFNQPQHF. CDR3 nucleotides: TGCAGCGTTAGGGACAACTTCAATCAGCCCCAGCATTTT.